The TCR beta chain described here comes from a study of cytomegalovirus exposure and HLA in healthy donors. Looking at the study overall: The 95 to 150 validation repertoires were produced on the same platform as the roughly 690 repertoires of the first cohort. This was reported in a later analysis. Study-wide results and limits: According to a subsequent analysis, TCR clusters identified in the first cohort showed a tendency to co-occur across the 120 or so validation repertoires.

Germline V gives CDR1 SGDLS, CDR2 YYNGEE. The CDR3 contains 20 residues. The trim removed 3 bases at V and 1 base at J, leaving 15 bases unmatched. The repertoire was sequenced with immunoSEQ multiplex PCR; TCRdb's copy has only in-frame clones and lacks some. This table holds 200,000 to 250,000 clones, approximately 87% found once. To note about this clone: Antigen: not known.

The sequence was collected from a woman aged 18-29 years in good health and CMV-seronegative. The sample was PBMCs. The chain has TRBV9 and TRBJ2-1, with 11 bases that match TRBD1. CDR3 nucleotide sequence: TGTGCCAGCAGCGCCCGTCCCGGGACAGGGGGGCGTTTATCCTACAATGAGCAGTTCTTC. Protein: CASSARPGTGGRLSYNEQFF. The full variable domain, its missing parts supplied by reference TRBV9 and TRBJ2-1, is DSGVTQTPKHLITATGQRVTLRCSPRSGDLSVYWYQQSLDQGLQFLIQYYNGEERAKGNILERFSAQQFPDLHSELNLSSLELGDSALYFCASSARPGTGGRLSYNEQFFGPGTRLTVL.